Included here is one T cell receptor (beta chain) sequence, with context. This clone came up many times. Its specific antigen is unknown. Within one base of it there is no much larger clone, and no base qualities were kept. These data belong to a study of metastatic and nonmetastatic thyroid tumors (dated by TCRdb to 2019 to 2021). Study-level background: The researchers compared repertoires between peripheral blood samples and tumor or nodule tissue samples from patients with malignant or benign thyroid disease. Study-level results and caveats: In both blood and tumor samples, malignant tumors were reported to have significantly higher TCR beta diversity than benign nodules.

None of the patients had been given any treatment before thyroid surgery. Patient clinical samples collected from about 2011 to 2019 were retrospectively analysed using T-cell receptor beta sequencing. The library was prepared using PCR. Sequenced on an Illumina HiSeq 4000. High-throughput sequencing was used to profile the TCR beta-chain CDR3 region of each patient. As for how the authors treated the data: Drawing on CDR3 differences between clinicopathological groups, the researchers built a classifier meant to tell apart patients with distant-metastatic papillary thyroid cancer. The Shannon index was used to measure repertoire diversity, and the Morisita-Horn index was used to measure how similar tumor and blood repertoires were. TCRdb took the public reads, trimmed them with fastp at Q25, ran MiXCR for clone calling and kept in-frame beta chains. The V and J calls were not made by the authors but by TCRdb's processing. For this sample the table gives 35,000 to 45,000 clones, of which about 12% were detected only once. The biggest ten clones account for about 9% of the sample.

Sequencing input: blood. The TCR comes from a male donor with papillary thyroid cancer or a benign thyroid nodule (not recorded which). Some clones in this sample may be carry-over from other donors' samples.

The CDR3: CAWSVRHSGNTIYF. The sequenced DNA is TGTGCCTGGAGTGTACGGCACTCTGGAAACACCATATATTTT. Recombination joined TRBV30 with TRBJ1-3, with no confidently assigned D gene. Based on the germline V gene (reference sequence), the CDR1 and CDR2 sequences are GTSNPN and SVGIG. V is cut by 0 bases and J by 0 bases, and the space between the germline ends is 6 bases. From the cysteine up to the phenylalanine, the CDR3 has a length of 14 residues. The DNA shown is the 42-base CDR3, in frame from base 1.